This TCR beta chain was captured in a study of blood T cell repertoires in COVID-19. CDR1 and CDR2 from the germline V gene are ENHRY and SYGVKD. The CDR3 sequence is 14 residues long. J lost 7 bases, V lost 8 bases, and 7 bases had no gene match. The authors' processing: Cell counts per sample came from amplifying reference gene primers. The data were produced by immunoSEQ multiplex PCR, yet TCRdb's version contains in-frame clones alone and is incomplete. Clonal size and the V and J genes are those of that table, whereas D and trimming came from the DNA. Of about 300,000 clones listed, approximately 83% are singletons.

The sequence came from a man in his thirties or forties who had recovered from COVID-19. The V gene is TRBV10-3, the J gene TRBJ2-3; TRBD2 aligns across 12 bases. Material: PBMCs or T cells enriched from blood (not recorded which). CDR3 sequence (DNA): TGTGCCATCGGGCTAGCGGGGGGGCAAAATACGCAGTATTTT. Its protein product is CAIGLAGGQNTQYF.